This T cell receptor (beta chain) was sequenced in a study of blood T cell repertoires in COVID-19. Study-level information: The origin of the acute and convalescent COVID-19 samples was the United States, Italy and Spain. The analysed material was cDNA or gDNA that came from T cells, B-cell-depleted T cells, or PBMCs.

This CDR3 contains 14 residues. The V gene's germline CDR1 is SGHTA and CDR2 FQGNSA. Trimming took 4 bases from V and 6 from J, leaving 16 bases between them. Some clones are missing from TCRdb's copy, which holds only in-frame ones; the method was immunoSEQ multiplex PCR. The repertoire holds 100,000 or so clones, with around 94% as singletons. This clone was recorded only once. The TCR sequence derives from a man aged 50 to 59 with active COVID-19. The chain combines TRBV7-2 with TRBJ2-7; maybe TRBD2 (6 bases). The sequenced sample was peripheral blood. The CDR3 sequence is CASSSMGEAIEQYF. The CDR3 DNA reads TGTGCCAGCAGCTCAATGGGGGAGGCAATCGAGCAGTACTTC.